This T cell receptor (beta chain) is from a study of OX40 agonist ivuxolimab in advanced cancers. Study details: Every 2 weeks, ivuxolimab was infused into the patients intravenously at between 0.01 and 10 mg/kg. Regarding the study as a whole: Researchers report that CD8+ T cells had, on average, more expanded clones than CD4+. At 0.1 to 3.0 mg/kg and by week 6, CD4+ and CD8+ T cells in the blood had expanded clonally. The antigen specificity of the peripheral T cells (those that were expanded) was not determined.

A note on this clone: The antigen is not known.

The CDR3 runs to 17 residues. Germline lookup yields CDR1 SGHDN and CDR2 FVKESK. Trimming at V came to 4 bases and at J to 3 bases, leaving 10 bases not matched to a gene. Profiled with immunoSEQ multiplex PCR; TCRdb holds only in-frame clones, not every one. Here the sample spans around 26,000 clones, around nine tenths being singletons. The chain carries TRBV14 and TRBJ2-2, with TRBD2 matching 8 bases. This specimen was CD4+ or CD8+ T cells sorted from blood, taken in a trial of the OX40 agonist ivuxolimab. This clonotype was sampled from an adult with an advanced solid tumor such as melanoma, head and neck, liver or kidney cancer. CDR3 nucleotide sequence: TGTGCCAGCAGCCTACCCGGGGGGGTGAGAGACACCGGGGAGCTGTTTTTT. The encoded protein is CASSLPGGVRDTGELFF.